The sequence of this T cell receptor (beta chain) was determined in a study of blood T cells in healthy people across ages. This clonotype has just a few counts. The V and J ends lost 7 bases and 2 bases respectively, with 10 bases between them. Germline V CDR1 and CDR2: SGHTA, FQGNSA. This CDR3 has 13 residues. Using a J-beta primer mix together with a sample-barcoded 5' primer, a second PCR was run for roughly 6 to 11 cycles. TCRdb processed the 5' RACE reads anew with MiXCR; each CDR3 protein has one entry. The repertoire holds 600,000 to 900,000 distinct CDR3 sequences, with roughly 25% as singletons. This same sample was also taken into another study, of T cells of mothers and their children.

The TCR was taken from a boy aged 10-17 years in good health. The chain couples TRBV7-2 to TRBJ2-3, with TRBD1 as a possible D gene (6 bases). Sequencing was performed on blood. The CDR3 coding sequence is TGTGCCAGCAAAGGACAGAACACAGATACGCAGTATTTT. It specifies CASKGQNTDTQYF.